This T cell receptor (beta chain) is from a study of blood T cell repertoires in COVID-19. The V segment lost 2 bases and the J segment 6 bases; nucleotides outside the gene matches: 8. Germline V lookup: CDR1 LGHNA, CDR2 YNFKEQ. The CDR3 sequence is 15 residues long. Some clones are missing from TCRdb's copy, which holds only in-frame ones; the method was immunoSEQ multiplex PCR. The sample yields some 300,000 clones, roughly nine tenths seen once. Sequencing used PBMCs or T cells enriched from blood (not recorded which). This clonotype originated in a woman aged 25 to 39 who had recovered from COVID-19. J is TRBJ2-7 and V is TRBV4-2, with TRBD1 identical over 9 bases. CDR3 DNA: TGTGCCAGCAGCCAACCGGGACAGGGCGGTGGCGAGCAGTACTTC. It translates to CASSQPGQGGGEQYF.